This T cell receptor (beta chain) originates from a study of blood T cell repertoires in COVID-19 (dated by TCRdb to the early 2020s). As for the study more broadly: Collaborator samples came from the United States, Italy and Spain and covered acute and convalescent phases of COVID-19. The prospective study material was composed of cDNA or gDNA derived from T cells, B-cell-depleted T cells, or PBMCs. Deeply sampled blood TCRbeta repertoires from subjects exposed to, actively infected with, or recovered from COVID-19 were included in the dataset. The repertoires were released in a freely available public database meant as a resource for research on the immune response to SARS-CoV-2. Samples came from the ongoing ImmuneRACE study (first 160 participants) plus 1,254 subjects from 6 global collaborators. The sample metadata nearly always contained a de-identified subject ID, COVID-19 status, age in years and sex. Where available, HLA class I and class II types were obtained from metadata supplied by the sample provider rather than from assay-based typing. Overall study outcomes, separate from this receptor: The quantity of clinical and demographic metadata differed by source and by participant and was supplied without curation.

As concerns this clone: Its antigen is not yet known. The record has no base qualities; no much larger clone is one base away.

TCRbeta CDR3 regions were amplified from genomic DNA using the immunoSEQ Assay, a bias-controlled multiplex PCR. Per the original workflow: Nucleated cell counts per sample were estimated from amplification of reference gene primers within the assay. Sequence reads were collapsed and filtered to measure the absolute abundance of every unique TCRbeta CDR3 rearrangement. For each sample, productive Simpson clonality was calculated as the square root of Simpson's diversity index over productive rearrangements. TCRdb holds this immuneACCESS table with in-frame rearrangements only. Some clones are missing; in checked studies, unresolved V genes explain under half, and the rest has no known cause. The V and J calls and clone size were taken over from that table, and D and trimming were inferred from the DNA. The sample data list about 19,000 clones, and about 90% of these were observed just once. The ten largest clones represent 3% to 4% of the sample.

Whole blood was collected in K2EDTA tubes by collaborating institutions according to the institutions' own protocols. Collaborator samples were shipped for TCRbeta analysis as frozen whole blood, isolated PBMCs, or DNA extracted from either sample type. Cut back by 5 bases and 1 base, the V and J ends lie 12 bases apart. The CDR3, cysteine through phenylalanine, is 15 amino acids long. Only CDR3 DNA is held: 45 bases, read in frame from base 1. The germline V gene encodes CDR1 KGHSH and CDR2 LQKENI. The chain links TRBV18 with TRBJ1-5; the D gene is unclear. The receptor was derived from a human donor in a cohort sampled during active COVID-19. Sequencing was carried out using peripheral blood. The CDR3 here reads CASSSVQSSNQPQHF. The bases read TGTGCCAGCTCATCTGTCCAGTCAAGCAATCAGCCCCAGCATTTT.